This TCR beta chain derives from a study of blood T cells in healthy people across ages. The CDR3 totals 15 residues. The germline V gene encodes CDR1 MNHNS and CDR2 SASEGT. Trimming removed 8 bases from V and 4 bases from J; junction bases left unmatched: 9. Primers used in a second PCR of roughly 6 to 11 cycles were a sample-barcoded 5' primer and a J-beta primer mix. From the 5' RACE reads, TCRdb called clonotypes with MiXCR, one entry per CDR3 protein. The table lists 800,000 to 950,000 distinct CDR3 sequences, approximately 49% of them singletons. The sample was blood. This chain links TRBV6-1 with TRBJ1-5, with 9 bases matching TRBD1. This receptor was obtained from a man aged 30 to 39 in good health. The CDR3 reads CASSGQGVSNQPQHF. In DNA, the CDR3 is TGTGCCAGCTCGGGACAGGGAGTGTCGAATCAGCCCCAGCATTTT.